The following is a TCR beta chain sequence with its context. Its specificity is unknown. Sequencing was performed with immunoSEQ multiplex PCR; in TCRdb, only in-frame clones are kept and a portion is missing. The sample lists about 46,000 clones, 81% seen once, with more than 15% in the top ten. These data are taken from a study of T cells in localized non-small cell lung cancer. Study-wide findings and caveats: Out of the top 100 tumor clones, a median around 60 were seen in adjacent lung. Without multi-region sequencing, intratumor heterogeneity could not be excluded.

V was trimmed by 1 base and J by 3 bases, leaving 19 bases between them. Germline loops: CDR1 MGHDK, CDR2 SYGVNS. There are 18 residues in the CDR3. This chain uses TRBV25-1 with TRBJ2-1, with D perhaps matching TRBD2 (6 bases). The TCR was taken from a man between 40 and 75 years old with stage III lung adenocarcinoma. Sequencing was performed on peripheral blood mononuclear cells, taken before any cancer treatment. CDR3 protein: CASSESSSETTIYNEQFF. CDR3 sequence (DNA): TGTGCCAGCAGTGAATCGTCTAGCGAGACTACGATCTACAATGAGCAGTTCTTC. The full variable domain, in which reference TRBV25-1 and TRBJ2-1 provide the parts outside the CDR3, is EADIYQTPRYLVIGTGKKITLECSQTMGHDKMYWYQQDPGMELHLIHYSYGVNSTEKGDLSSESTVSRIRTEHFPLTLESARPSHTSQYLCASSESSSETTIYNEQFFGPGTRLTVL.